One sample yielded the 8 T cell receptor beta chains listed below, sequenced in a study of post-analysis software for immune sequencing data. Study findings and constraints: Four or five TRBV segments (TRBV5-6, TRBV5-1 and TRBV20-1 among them) occurred more frequently in patients than in controls.

What these receptors recognize is not known. cDNA libraries of TCR beta carried unique molecular identifiers. TCRdb used MiXCR to reprocess the PCR reads, holding one entry per CDR3 protein. The repertoire holds 150,000 to 200,000 distinct CDR3 sequences, with approximately 30% as singletons. The sequenced sample was blood. These receptors all stem from a girl under 18 with multiple sclerosis.

As for this clonotype: At one of its ends the junction is not consistent with the germline gene, which may arise from a read error. The rearrangement links TRBV27 to TRBJ2-3; D unresolved. The CDR3 covers 13 residues. Germline V gives CDR1 MNHEY, CDR2 SMNVEV (reference sequence). The DNA of the CDR3 is TGTGCCGGCAGTTTATCTAGACCCGATACGCAGTATTTT. Translating it yields CAGSLSRPDTQYF.

This clonotype was counted a few times. A much bigger clone sits one base away, suggesting this may be a read error. The chain uses TRBV20-1 and TRBJ2-1; the D call may be TRBD1 or TRBD2 (6 bases each). The germline CDR1 and CDR2 sequences are DFQATT and SNEGSKA (reference sequence). This CDR3 has 18 amino acids. Between the trimmed V and J ends, which lost 5 bases and 8 bases, there was a span of 31 bases. The CDR3 DNA reads TGCAGTGCTGGGGGCTCGCTGGACGGGAGTAAGGCCGTCCATGAGCAGTTCTTC. Translating it yields CSAGGSLDGSKAVHEQFF.

For this clonotype: This may be a read error: a much more frequent sequence differs by one nucleotide. The chain carries TRBV29-1 and TRBJ1-2; TRBD1 is a possible D gene (5 bases). CDR1 and CDR2 from the germline V gene are SQVTM and ANQGSEA. CDR3 length equals 15 residues. The DNA of the CDR3 is TGCAGCGTTGACCCGAGGGGCGGACGAGGCTATGACTACACCTTC. Translated: CSVDPRGGRGYDYTF.

This clonotype occurred many times. The chain is built from TRBV5-1 and TRBJ2-7; D ambiguous. Germline V gene data show CDR1 as SGHRS and CDR2 as YFSETQ. V lost 2 bases and J 2 bases, leaving 8 bases between the germline ends. The CDR3 is 13 amino acids. The CDR3 nucleotides read TGCGCCAGCAGCTTCGGGCAGACCTACGAGCAGTACTTC. Its translation is CASSFGQTYEQYF. Filled out from reference TRBV5-1 and TRBJ2-7, the complete variable domain reads KAGVTQTPRYLIKTRGQQVTLSCSPISGHRSVSWYQQTPGQGLQFLFEYFSETQRNKGNFPGRFSGRQFSNSRSEMNVSTLELGDSALYLCASSFGQTYEQYFGPGTRLTVT.

This clonotype was observed many times. The V call is TRBV20-1, the J call TRBJ1-1, with D possibly being TRBD1 (5 bases). There are 15 residues in the CDR3. Germline loops: CDR1 DFQATT, CDR2 SNEGSKA (reference sequence). Deletions cut 4 bases from V and 3 bases from J, with 18 bases between. CDR3 DNA sequence: TGCAGTGCTATATCCCCGCCTGGGGGATACACTGAAGCTTTCTTT. Translation gives CSAISPPGGYTEAFF.

This clonotype was seen a handful of times. V and J are TRBV5-1 and TRBJ2-7; 10 positions agree with TRBD2. This CDR3 comprises 15 residues. CDR1 and CDR2 from the germline V gene are SGHRS and YFSETQ. Trimming at V came to 4 bases and at J to 7 bases, leaving 11 bases not matched to a gene. Here the CDR3 reads CASSHGPAGGGEQYF. Written as DNA, the CDR3 is TGCGCCAGCAGCCATGGGCCAGCGGGAGGGGGAGAGCAGTACTTC.

As for this clonotype: Just one base apart from a much larger clone, this may be a read error. This is likely a read error, given that the CDR3 carries no conserved phenylalanine or tryptophan at its end. The rearrangement links TRBV20-1 to TRBJ2-1; TRBD2 is a possible D gene (6 bases). The V and J ends lost 5 bases and 10 bases respectively, with 18 bases between them. Germline assignment: CDR1 DFQATT and CDR2 SNEGSKA (reference sequence). CDR3 length: 13 residues. The CDR3 nucleotides read TGCAGTGCTCGGGAGATAGGCCGACGAGAGCAGTTCGTC. Amino acids: CSAREIGRREQFV.

Note on this clonotype: This could be a read error, since a much larger clone is one nucleotide away. The CDR3 end shows no conserved phenylalanine or tryptophan, and so a read error is likely. The chain has TRBV7-9 and TRBJ2-7; D uncertain. Trimming removed 5 bases at V and 3 bases at J, with 11 bases between. This CDR3 spans 13 amino acids. Germline V CDR1 and CDR2: SEHNR, FQNEAQ (reference sequence). CDR3 region: CASSPVLGYEQYC. The CDR3 nucleotides are TGTGCCAGCAGCCCCGTTCTCGGCTACGAGCAGTACTGC.